This entry lists 10 T cell receptor beta chains sequenced from one sample in a study of CD39 and CD103 CD8 tumor-infiltrating T cells. Data came from immunoSEQ multiplex PCR; TCRdb stores just in-frame clones and leaves some out. Of about 7,400 clones listed, over 60% are singletons. Input material: CD8+ T cells sorted from blood. The subset was: total memory CD8 T cells (CD45RA-CCR7+/-) from blood or uninvolved lymph node. The receptors were sampled from a human donor with head and neck squamous cell carcinoma.

This chain joins TRBV29-1 and TRBJ2-3, with D perhaps TRBD1 (6 bases). The CDR3 length is 12 residues. Per germline, CDR1 SQVTM and CDR2 ANQGSEA. Trimming took off 3 bases at V and 6 bases at J, with 10 bases between the two ends. The CDR3 DNA follows: TGCAGCGTTGAGGCAGGGGCCGATACGCAGTATTTT. Translated, it gives CSVEAGADTQYF.

As to this clone: Other nucleotide sequences from this sample produce the same CDR3. The genes are TRBV6-5 and TRBJ2-7, with TRBD2 as a possible D gene (5 bases). V was clipped by 2 bases and J by 1 base, with 9 bases between them. The length of the CDR3 is 14 residues. From germline, CDR1 is MNHEY and CDR2 SVGAGI. DNA for the CDR3: TGTGCCAGCAGTTACGAGGGCGGTTCCTACGAGCAGTACTTC. Its translation: CASSYEGGSYEQYF.

The V gene is TRBV30, the J gene TRBJ2-1; the D gene is possibly TRBD2 (6 bases). The germline V gene encodes CDR1 GTSNPN and CDR2 SVGIG (reference sequence). The CDR3 has 12 residues. V was cut by 2 bases and J by 7 bases, with 9 bases left in between. The CDR3 sequence is CAWSPGRNEQFF. CDR3 DNA: TGTGCCTGGAGTCCGGGGAGGAATGAGCAGTTCTTC.

The rearrangement links TRBV28 to TRBJ2-2; unclear D gene. Looked up from germline, CDR1 is MDHEN and CDR2 is SYDVKM. Trimming cost V 6 bases and J 3 bases, with 14 bases left between them. The CDR3 runs 15 residues. The CDR3 sequence is CASSRGSRDTGELFF. DNA for the CDR3: TGTGCCAGCAGCCGCGGCTCTCGGGACACCGGGGAGCTGTTTTTT.

V and J are TRBV7-3 and TRBJ1-1; D call uncertain. Trimming removed 3 bases at V and 5 bases at J, with 10 bases between. Germline V gene lookup returns CDR1 SGHTA and CDR2 FQGTGA. This CDR3 contains 13 residues. This CDR3 reads CASSFGLYTEAFF. The CDR3 DNA reads as TGTGCCAGCAGCTTCGGCCTTTATACTGAAGCTTTCTTT.

A few counts support this clone. V is TRBV2 and J is TRBJ2-1; the match to TRBD2 covers 10 bases. Germline V gives CDR1 SNHLY, CDR2 FYNNEI. V lost 6 bases and J lost 4; bases outside the gene matches: 6. The CDR3 has 15 amino acids. CDR3 in DNA: TGTGCCAGCAGCGGGACTAGCGAGACTTACAATGAGCAGTTCTTC. This encodes CASSGTSETYNEQFF.

The chain combines TRBV28 with TRBJ1-4; 9 nucleotides agree with TRBD1. V gave up 6 bases and J gave up 6 bases; unmatched junction bases: 11. CDR3 size: 16 residues. Germline V gene lookup returns CDR1 MDHEN and CDR2 SYDVKM. The CDR3 nucleotides are TGTGCCAGCAGCGAAGACAGGGGGGAAGGATATGAAAAACTGTTTTTT. It specifies CASSEDRGEGYEKLFF.

V is TRBV28 and J is TRBJ2-5; 7 bases are a match to TRBD2. Trimming removed 2 bases from V and 5 bases from J; junction bases left unmatched: 11. CDR3 length: 16 amino acids. The germline V gene encodes CDR1 MDHEN and CDR2 SYDVKM. CDR3 nucleotides: TGTGCCAGCAGTTTAGGGGGGAGGGCCGTCTTTGAGACCCAGTACTTC. Translation gives CASSLGGRAVFETQYF.

This clone came up once. The chain joins TRBV9 to TRBJ2-2, with D uncertain. V dropped 0 bases and J dropped 7 bases, with 4 bases sitting between them. There are 12 residues in the CDR3. In germline, CDR1 is SGDLS, CDR2 YYNGEE. DNA of the CDR3: TGTGCCAGCAGCGTAGGGGGCGGGGAGCTGTTTTTT. Translated: CASSVGGGELFF.

The V call is TRBV7-2, the J call TRBJ1-2; the match to TRBD1 covers 8 bases. V was pared by 1 base and J by 3 bases, with 7 bases of the junction left unmatched. The CDR3 consists of 16 residues. Germline CDR1 SGHTA, CDR2 FQGNSA. The CDR3 protein is CASSLVGLDRDYGYTF. Here the CDR3 DNA reads TGTGCCAGCAGCTTAGTCGGGCTGGACAGGGACTATGGCTACACCTTC.